This TCR beta chain was observed in a study of cytomegalovirus exposure and HLA in healthy donors. Overall study context: A subsequent analysis stated that the 100 to 150 validation repertoires were run on the same platform as the approximately 610 first-cohort repertoires. Overall study results and limits: Clusters of TCRs from the first cohort tended to co-occur in the approximately 130 validation repertoires (as a later analysis found). The study recorded 164 TCR beta chains that were cytomegalovirus-associated. Specific recognition of CMV antigens was confirmed in vitro for a few chains (all CMV-associated).

After removal of 0 bases from V and 4 bases from J, the junction contained 10 bases not matched to a gene. This CDR3 contains 17 residues. CDR1 is SQVTM, CDR2 ANQGSEA, per germline. TCRdb's table, derived via immunoSEQ multiplex PCR, lists solely in-frame clones and lacks some. The sample has 90,000 to 150,000 clones, more than 70% seen once. Of note for this clone: Its antigen remains unknown.

The chain carries TRBV29-1 and TRBJ2-5; 11 bases are a match to TRBD2. The sequenced sample consisted of PBMCs. This TCR derives from a man younger than 30 in good health and CMV-seronegative. This chain's CDR3 is CSVEDPGASGGRETQYF. CDR3 bases: TGCAGCGTTGAAGATCCGGGCGCTAGCGGGGGGCGAGAGACCCAGTACTTC.